The 30 T cell receptor beta chains below were found in one sample sequenced in a study of shared clonotypes between healthy human individuals. This table comes from immunoSEQ multiplex PCR, and its TCRdb copy is limited to in-frame clones, with some not included. The table lists over a million clones, more than 95% of them singletons. Sequencing was done on a sample of naive CD4+ T cells sorted from blood. Subset denoted: CD45RA+ positively selected. The receptors stem from a man younger than 45 in good health.

This clone was recorded only once. The gene calls are TRBV15 and TRBJ2-1; 10 bases fit TRBD2. CDR3 length: 18 residues. Looked up from germline, CDR1 is LNHNV and CDR2 is YYDKDF (reference sequence). With 0 bases clipped from V and 4 bases from J, the junction kept 9 bases outside the gene matches. The CDR3 DNA reads TGTGCCACCAGCAGAGATCTCGCCACTAGCGGGAAATACAATGAGCAGTTCTTC. Protein sequence: CATSRDLATSGKYNEQFF.

The chain has TRBV5-6 and TRBJ2-7; 9 positions agree with TRBD1. The germline V gene has CDR1 SGHDT and CDR2 YYEEEE. There are 15 residues in the CDR3. Trimming at V came to 4 bases and at J to 3 bases, leaving 8 bases not matched to a gene. This chain's CDR3 is CASSKQGAEVYEQYF. DNA of the CDR3: TGTGCCAGCAGCAAACAGGGGGCTGAAGTCTACGAGCAGTACTTC.

The chain combines TRBV5-1 with TRBJ2-3, with 9 bases lining up with TRBD2. Germline V gene lookup returns CDR1 SGHRS and CDR2 YFSETQ. This CDR3 has 17 amino acids. Trimming at V came to 4 bases and at J to 3 bases, leaving 12 bases not matched to a gene. CDR3 sequence: CASSLRSSGSNTDTQYF. In DNA, the CDR3 is TGCGCCAGCAGCCTAAGGAGTAGCGGGAGCAATACAGATACGCAGTATTTT.

The sample holds one count of this clone. This rearrangement joins TRBV30 to TRBJ1-4; TRBD1 agrees at 8 bases. CDR1 is GTSNPN and CDR2 is SVGIG in the germline V gene (reference sequence). The CDR3 has 14 residues. J was trimmed by 2 bases and V by 2 bases; bases with no gene match: 1. The CDR3 loop reads CAWSRQGTNEKLFF. The CDR3 region has the DNA TGTGCCTGGAGTCGACAGGGGACTAATGAAAAACTGTTTTTT.

J is TRBJ2-2 and V is TRBV7-8, with TRBD1 matching over 9 bases. V lost 1 base, J lost 5 bases, and 5 bases stayed unmatched. The CDR3 loop spans 16 amino acids. Germline V gene sequence: CDR1 SGHVS, CDR2 FQNEAQ. CDR3: CASSLETGGRTGELFF. The CDR3 DNA sequence: TGTGCCAGCAGCTTAGAGACAGGGGGTAGAACCGGGGAGCTGTTTTTT.

The chain carries TRBV11-1 and TRBJ2-5, with TRBD2 matching over 10 bases. CDR1 and CDR2 from the germline V gene are SGHAT and FQDESV (reference sequence). J gave up 7 bases and V 1 base, and 9 bases lay outside the gene matches. The CDR3 covers 16 residues. The CDR3 region is CASSLVKAGGLGTQYF. The CDR3 DNA is TGTGCCAGCAGCTTAGTGAAAGCGGGAGGGCTAGGGACCCAGTACTTC.

The rearrangement uses TRBV9 and TRBJ2-3, with 10 bases lining up with TRBD2. The V gene end was trimmed by 0 bases and the J gene end by 4 bases; junction bases not matched to a gene: 14. The CDR3 is 19 amino acids. CDR1 is SGDLS, CDR2 YYNGEE, per germline. The CDR3 loop reads CASSVVGEPASGRADTQYF. The CDR3 region has the DNA TGTGCCAGCAGCGTAGTAGGAGAACCGGCTAGCGGGAGAGCAGATACGCAGTATTTT.

CDR3 sequence (DNA): TGTGCCAGCAGCCAAACAGGGGGGTACTCCTACGAGCAGTACTTC. It yields the protein CASSQTGGYSYEQYF. The chain is built from TRBV5-8 and TRBJ2-7, with 8 positions matching TRBD1. The CDR3 is made up of 15 amino acids. V dropped 4 bases and J dropped 0; count of bases not matched to a gene: 6. Germline values: CDR1 SGHTS, CDR2 YDEGEE.

The chain links TRBV10-1 to TRBJ1-1; tentative D call: TRBD1 (5 bases). Trimming took off 6 bases at V and 4 bases at J, with 12 bases between the two ends. Germline assignment: CDR1 WNHNN and CDR2 SYGVQD (reference sequence). This CDR3 is 13 amino acids long. The CDR3 protein is CASSGAPSTEAFF. CDR3 coding DNA: TGCGCCAGCAGCGGGGCACCGAGCACTGAAGCTTTCTTT.

V usage is TRBV5-4 and J usage is TRBJ2-4; TRBD2 matches at 8 bases. V lost 0 bases, J lost 3 bases, and 5 bases stayed unmatched. The V gene's germline CDR1 is SGHNT and CDR2 YYREEE (reference sequence). This CDR3 contains 16 residues. CDR3 nucleotide sequence: TGTGCCAGCAGCTTGGGCCCAGCGGGAGACAAAAACATTCAGTACTTC. Protein product: CASSLGPAGDKNIQYF.

The table lists this clone with a few counts. The chain recombines TRBV15 with TRBJ2-1; D call uncertain. Germline loops: CDR1 LNHNV, CDR2 YYDKDF (reference sequence). V lost 5 bases and J lost 8, with 22 bases in between. The CDR3 consists of 16 residues. The CDR3 bases are TGTGCCACCAGCGCCAGGCCCGGGTCTGGATGGGATGAGCAGTTCTTC. This gives the protein CATSARPGSGWDEQFF. Full variable domain (missing parts from reference TRBV15 and TRBJ2-1): DAMVIQNPRYQVTQFGKPVTLSCSQTLNHNVMYWYQQKSSQAPKLLFHYYDKDFNNEADTPDNFQSRRPNTSFCFLDIRSPGLGDTAMYLCATSARPGSGWDEQFFGPGTRLTVL.

The chain links TRBV4-2 to TRBJ1-5; D not certain. The CDR3 is made up of 18 amino acids. Trimming removed 0 bases at V and 4 bases at J, with 19 bases between. CDR1 LGHNA and CDR2 YNFKEQ come from the germline V gene. The CDR3 DNA sequence: TGTGCCAGCAGCCAAGAGGCTCTATCGATAAGGTTAAATCAGCCCCAGCATTTT. Protein product: CASSQEALSIRLNQPQHF.

This chain links TRBV6-1 with TRBJ1-5; D is undetermined. Per the germline V gene, CDR1 is MNHNS and CDR2 is SASEGT. The CDR3 has 17 residues. V was shortened by 0 bases and J by 1 base, with 13 bases between the two germline ends. The CDR3 spells CASSEATRKESNQPQHF. DNA of the CDR3: TGTGCCAGCAGTGAAGCGACTAGGAAAGAGAGCAATCAGCCCCAGCATTTT.

This clone has only one observation. The chain is built from TRBV5-4 and TRBJ1-2; no firm D call. This CDR3 is built from 14 residues. Between the trimmed V and J ends, which lost 5 bases and 1 base, there was a span of 12 bases. Germline loops: CDR1 SGHNT, CDR2 YYREEE (reference sequence). This CDR3 is CASRESELNYGYTF. The CDR3, as DNA: TGTGCCAGCAGAGAGTCGGAGCTTAACTATGGCTACACCTTC.

For this clone: Other DNA sequences of this sample code for an identical CDR3. The chain carries TRBV11-2 and TRBJ2-2; 11 bases match TRBD2. V lost 5 bases, J lost 5 bases, and 4 bases stayed unmatched. This CDR3 has 15 residues. Germline values: CDR1 SGHAT, CDR2 FQNNGV. The CDR3 sequence: CASSLVAGGTGELFF. In nucleotides, the CDR3 is TGTGCCAGCAGCCTCGTAGCGGGAGGGACCGGGGAGCTGTTTTTT.

The chain employs TRBV5-1 and TRBJ2-1; D remains unclear. Trimming stripped 0 bases from V and 5 bases from J, with 12 bases between. CDR3 length: 15 amino acids. CDR1 and CDR2 from the germline V gene are SGHRS and YFSETQ. The CDR3 coding sequence is TGCGCCAGCAGCTTGGGGTCAGACTGGCACAATGAGCAGTTCTTC. This gives the protein CASSLGSDWHNEQFF.

The chain recombines TRBV29-1 with TRBJ2-1, with 9 bases identical to TRBD2. The CDR3 is 16 amino acids. Trimming took 2 bases from V and 6 from J; bases not matched to a gene: 11. CDR1 and CDR2 (germline): SQVTM, ANQGSEA. CDR3 DNA sequence: TGCAGCGTTGAAAAGATGGTAGCGGGAGAGTCCAATGAGCAGTTCTTC. Translation gives CSVEKMVAGESNEQFF.

The chain employs TRBV9 and TRBJ2-3; weak D call: TRBD1 (6 bases). The V gene's germline CDR1 is SGDLS and CDR2 YYNGEE. The CDR3 covers 14 residues. The V gene lost 3 bases and the J gene lost 5 bases, with 13 bases spanning the gap. CDR3 amino acids: CASSALSGEDTQYF. The CDR3 nucleotides are TGTGCCAGCAGCGCCCTCTCAGGGGAAGATACGCAGTATTTT.

The V gene is TRBV5-4, the J gene TRBJ2-1; TRBD2 aligns across 11 bases. After removal of 5 bases from V and 6 bases from J, the junction contained 7 bases not matched to a gene. Germline V gives CDR1 SGHNT, CDR2 YYREEE (reference sequence). The CDR3 has 15 residues. The CDR3 sequence: CASSPPGLAANEQFF. CDR3 bases: TGTGCCAGCAGTCCACCGGGACTAGCGGCCAATGAGCAGTTCTTC.

This rearrangement joins TRBV9 to TRBJ2-3, with TRBD1 matching over 9 bases. The CDR3 is 17 residues long. The ends lost 3 bases at V and 2 bases at J; junction bases unmatched: 10. Germline CDR1 is SGDLS and CDR2 is YYNGEE. The CDR3 is CASSAPTGTGYTDTQYF. The CDR3 bases are TGTGCCAGCAGCGCCCCTACCGGGACAGGGTACACAGATACGCAGTATTTT.

The chain combines TRBV27 with TRBJ1-4; D gene unclear. V lost 6 bases, J lost 5 bases, and 13 bases lay in between. This CDR3 is built from 14 residues. Germline V gene data show CDR1 as MNHEY and CDR2 as SMNVEV (reference sequence). This CDR3 reads CASSPVRRNEKLFF. CDR3 nucleotides: TGTGCCAGCAGCCCCGTGAGGAGGAATGAAAAACTGTTTTTT.

The rearrangement uses TRBV6-1 and TRBJ2-7, with 13 bases aligning to TRBD2. The CDR3 is made up of 15 amino acids. With V trimmed by 6 bases and J by 3 bases, 5 bases remained unmatched. Germline CDR1 reads MNHNS; CDR2 reads SASEGT. The CDR3 nucleotides read TGTGCCAGCAGGAGACTAGCGGGAGGAGTCTACGAGCAGTACTTC. This encodes CASRRLAGGVYEQYF.

The chain employs TRBV18 and TRBJ2-7; TRBD1 is a possible D gene (6 bases). The CDR3 contains 14 residues. V gave up 3 bases and J gave up 2 bases, with 11 bases separating them. Germline V gene sequence: CDR1 KGHSH, CDR2 LQKENI. CDR3 amino acids: CASSPRQDAYEQYF. The CDR3 DNA is TGTGCCAGCTCACCTCGACAGGACGCCTACGAGCAGTACTTC.

The rearrangement links TRBV19 to TRBJ1-2; D perhaps matches TRBD1 (5 bases). This CDR3 is 16 amino acids long. Germline lookup yields CDR1 LNHDA and CDR2 SQIVND (reference sequence). The germline V and J ends were trimmed by 5 bases and 8 bases, with 24 bases remaining between them. The CDR3 DNA reads TGTGCCAGTAGTTCAAGGGACGGGTCTTCGGTGGGAGGCTACACCTTC. Translation gives CASSSRDGSSVGGYTF.

This clone came up once. The rearrangement joins TRBV28 to TRBJ2-2; no clear D. In germline, CDR1 is MDHEN, CDR2 SYDVKM. Trimming removed 7 bases from V and 1 base from J, with 4 bases in between. There are 12 residues in the CDR3. The DNA for the CDR3 is TGTGCCAGCATAAAGAACACCGGGGAGCTGTTTTTT. This gives the protein CASIKNTGELFF.

The rearrangement links TRBV7-8 to TRBJ2-3; D tentatively reads TRBD1 or TRBD2 (5 bases each). Germline values: CDR1 SGHVS, CDR2 FQNEAQ. V lost 7 bases and J lost 0, with 14 bases in between. This CDR3 is built from 15 residues. CDR3: CASTVRGASTDTQYF. DNA of the CDR3: TGTGCCAGCACCGTGAGGGGAGCCAGCACAGATACGCAGTATTTT.

This chain joins TRBV7-2 and TRBJ2-4, with 8 bases lining up with TRBD1. The CDR3 has 14 residues. The germline V gene encodes CDR1 SGHTA and CDR2 FQGNSA. V lost 1 base to trimming and J lost 6 bases; unmatched junction nucleotides: 2. The CDR3 is CASSLGRGLNIQYF. The CDR3 DNA reads TGTGCCAGCAGCTTAGGCAGGGGGCTAAACATTCAGTACTTC.

The rearrangement uses TRBV7-9 and TRBJ2-2; no clear D gene. The CDR3 contains 13 residues. The V gene's germline CDR1 is SEHNR and CDR2 FQNEAQ (reference sequence). Trimming removed 3 bases at V and 4 bases at J, with 6 bases between. CDR3 amino acids: CASSLKGTGELFF. For the CDR3, the DNA is TGTGCCAGCAGCTTGAAGGGCACCGGGGAGCTGTTTTTT.

The chain carries TRBV9 and TRBJ2-1; no firm D call. This CDR3 has 13 amino acids. Looked up from germline, CDR1 is SGDLS and CDR2 is YYNGEE. The germline V and J ends were trimmed by 0 bases and 8 bases, with 9 bases remaining between them. The CDR3 protein is CASSVESGYEQFF. The CDR3 coding sequence is TGTGCCAGCAGCGTAGAGTCAGGATATGAGCAGTTCTTC.

This chain connects TRBV5-1 to TRBJ2-7; a possible D gene is TRBD2 (6 bases). The V end lost 3 bases, the J end lost 3 bases, and 13 bases lay between the germline ends. Germline CDR1 SGHRS, CDR2 YFSETQ. CDR3 length equals 14 residues. The CDR3 region has the DNA TGCGCCAGCAGCTCTTCGGGAGCCATCTACGAGCAGTACTTC. This translates into CASSSSGAIYEQYF.